The table lists the clone carrying this TCR beta chain with a count of one. The sample is drawn from a study of blood T cell repertoires in COVID-19. Background on the study: Both acute and convalescent COVID-19 samples were obtained from the United States, Italy and Spain. From T cells, B-cell-depleted T cells, or PBMCs came the material, which was cDNA or gDNA.

Trimming cost V 0 bases and J 3 bases, with 9 bases left between them. The CDR3 is made up of 15 amino acids. In germline, CDR1 is MNHEY, CDR2 SVGEGT. In the original workflow: Amplifying reference gene primers gave estimates of nucleated cell counts. This table comes from immunoSEQ multiplex PCR, and its TCRdb copy is limited to in-frame clones, with some not included. D and trimming were read from the DNA, whereas the V and J calls and clone size are those reported in that table. This table holds approximately 75,000 clones, 70% to 85% found once. This sequence was found in a woman between 45 and 65 years old with acute or convalescent COVID-19. Sequencing used peripheral blood. The chain recombines TRBV6-2 or TRBV6-3 with TRBJ1-5; D is unresolved. CDR3 protein: CASSYSNGLNQPQHF. In DNA form, the CDR3 reads TGTGCCAGCAGTTACTCGAATGGGCTCAATCAGCCCCAGCATTTT.